A single sample gave rise to the 27 T cell receptor beta chains below, sequenced in a study of neurological immune-mediated disorders (dated by TCRdb to between 2019 and 2020). Taken with the paper, the label for time point translates to: longitudinal time-point 1 (baseline). The receptor library was made with 5' RACE. For sequencing, an Illumina HiSeq 2500 was employed. The raw public data were reprocessed by TCRdb itself: fastp quality trimming at Q25, MiXCR clonotype calling, in-frame beta chains only. When rows share a CDR3 protein, they turn into one entry using the most common DNA and genes. In all, the sample holds 40,000 or so distinct CDR3 sequences, and roughly 3.1% of those were seen once. The ten biggest clones cover around 7.7% of the sample. The sequenced sample was PBMCs. These receptors were collected from a woman aged 55-75 years with multiple sclerosis.

This clonotype was seen at least ten times. The rearrangement joins TRBV25-1 to TRBJ2-2; possibly TRBD1 for D (6 bases). This CDR3 region has 16 residues. CDR1 MGHDK and CDR2 SYGVNS come from the germline V gene. The V and J ends lost 0 bases and 4 bases respectively, with 12 bases between them. In DNA form, the CDR3 reads TGTGCCAGCAGTGAATATGGGGGCGCGGTCACCGGGGAGCTGTTTTTT. It is translated as CASSEYGGAVTGELFF.

This clonotype showed up many times. One base away lies a much larger clone, so this may be a sequencing read error. This sequence joins TRBV3-1 and TRBJ1-1; no clear D gene. Germline loops: CDR1 LGHDT, CDR2 YNNKEL (reference sequence). Trimming cost V 3 bases and J 8 bases, with 7 bases left between them. The CDR3 consists of 11 residues. CDR3 protein: CASSQKEEAFF. The CDR3 DNA reads as TGTGCCAGCAGCCAGAAAGAAGAAGCTTTCTTT.

In its sample, this clonotype was seen a few times. The chain carries TRBV20-1 and TRBJ1-2, with D unresolved. Germline-derived CDR1 and CDR2 are DFQATT and SNEGSKA (reference sequence). This CDR3 is built from 13 residues. V was cut by 6 bases and J by 4 bases, with 15 bases left in between. CDR3 bases: TGCAGTGCGCCCACGGGCCTCACCTATGGCTACACCTTC. This sequence encodes CSAPTGLTYGYTF.

This clonotype was picked up many times. The chain employs TRBV20-1 and TRBJ2-3, with 8 bases aligning to TRBD1. This CDR3 has 14 amino acids. From germline, CDR1 is DFQATT and CDR2 SNEGSKA (reference sequence). J lost 4 bases, V lost 1 base, and 4 bases had no gene match. CDR3 nucleotides: TGCAGTGCTAGAGGCAGGGGGCTGTCAGATACGCAGTATTTT. It encodes CSARGRGLSDTQYF.

This clonotype has a count of ten or more. The chain is built from TRBV12-3 or TRBV12-4 and TRBJ1-1, with a possible D match to TRBD1 (5 bases). Trimming shortened V by 1 base and J by 4 bases, and 10 bases separated the two germline ends. CDR3 length equals 14 residues. Here the CDR3 DNA reads TGTGCCAGCAGTTTAGTTCTGGGGGGCACTGAAGCTTTCTTT. Its protein product is CASSLVLGGTEAFF.

This clonotype appeared many times. The gene calls are TRBV6-5 and TRBJ2-7; perhaps TRBD1 as D (5 bases). Germline V gene data show CDR1 as MNHEY and CDR2 as SVGAGI. V shed 5 bases and J shed 2 bases, with 16 bases lying between them. The CDR3 loop spans 15 amino acids. CDR3 in DNA: TGTGCCAGCAGTACGACGAAGGGGTCTACCTACGAGCAGTACTTC. This translates into CASSTTKGSTYEQYF.

This clonotype was recorded many times. The chain joins TRBV27 to TRBJ1-5; TRBD1 is a possible D gene (5 bases). Trimming cost V 4 bases and J 7 bases, with 8 bases left between them. CDR3 length equals 12 residues. Germline assignment: CDR1 MNHEY and CDR2 SMNVEV (reference sequence). The CDR3, as DNA: TGTGCCAGCAGTTCAGGGTTGCAGCCCCAGCATTTT. Amino acid sequence: CASSSGLQPQHF.

In its sample, this clonotype was seen a few times. V is TRBV6-5 and J is TRBJ2-1; 8 bases line up with TRBD2. The CDR3 is made up of 15 amino acids. The germline V gene encodes CDR1 MNHEY and CDR2 SVGAGI. The V gene end was trimmed by 5 bases and the J gene end by 9 bases; junction bases not matched to a gene: 12. The CDR3 region has the DNA TGTGCCAGCAGTACACCCCGGACTAGCTGGAGTGAGCAGTTCTTC. Its translation: CASSTPRTSWSEQFF.

The table lists this clonotype with many counts. The chain is built from TRBV7-2 and TRBJ2-1; 7 bases agree with TRBD1. Germline lookup yields CDR1 SGHTA and CDR2 FQGNSA. The CDR3 consists of 15 residues. J gave up 9 bases and V 5 bases, and 13 bases lay outside the gene matches. The CDR3 here is CASSPPGQRAVEQFF. The CDR3 DNA follows: TGTGCCAGCAGCCCACCGGGACAGAGGGCTGTTGAGCAGTTCTTC.

This clonotype was seen repeatedly, ten times or more. The chain joins TRBV7-9 to TRBJ1-4; maybe TRBD1 (6 bases). This CDR3 region has 14 residues. V was pared by 4 bases and J by 8 bases, with 14 bases between. The germline CDR1 and CDR2 sequences are SEHNR and FQNEAQ (reference sequence). The CDR3 sequence is CASSSGASKEKLFF. The CDR3 coding sequence is TGTGCCAGCAGCTCGGGGGCGTCGAAAGAAAAACTGTTTTTT.

This clonotype was recorded at least ten times. The gene calls are TRBV20-1 and TRBJ2-5, with 9 bases identical to TRBD1. The CDR3 sequence is 11 residues long. Germline loops: CDR1 DFQATT, CDR2 SNEGSKA (reference sequence). This CDR3 reads CATGGGETQYF. For the CDR3, the DNA is TGCGCTACAGGGGGCGGAGAGACCCAGTACTTC.

This clonotype was recorded at least ten times. The V gene is TRBV20-1, the J gene TRBJ2-1; D ambiguous. Deletions cut 5 bases from V and 3 bases from J, with 17 bases between. Germline CDR1 reads DFQATT; CDR2 reads SNEGSKA (reference sequence). This CDR3 comprises 15 residues. CDR3 DNA: TGCAGTGCTGAAGGCAGGTTGGGCCACTACAATGAGCAGTTCTTC. Its protein product is CSAEGRLGHYNEQFF.

This clonotype appeared many times. The genes are TRBV6-1 and TRBJ2-1, with a weak D call TRBD2 (6 bases). Germline CDR1 is MNHNS and CDR2 is SASEGT. The V gene lost 6 bases and the J gene lost 5 bases, with 11 bases spanning the gap. The CDR3 has 13 amino acids. CDR3 coding DNA: TGTGCCAGCAGGGCCTCGGGGGACAATGAGCAGTTCTTC. Its translation is CASRASGDNEQFF.

This clonotype was seen only a few times. A much larger clone lies a single base off, so this may be a read error. This rearrangement joins TRBV12-3 or TRBV12-4 to TRBJ1-3; no clear D. CDR3 length: 14 residues. The CDR3 nucleotides are TGTGCCAGCAGTCCTATAGCCTCTGGAAAAACCATATATTTT. Protein sequence: CASSPIASGKTIYF.

This clonotype has a count of ten or more. The V call is TRBV28, the J call TRBJ1-4, with TRBD1 matching 9 bases. Trimming removed 5 bases from V and 8 bases from J; junction bases left unmatched: 6. The CDR3 is made up of 14 amino acids. Germline V gene sequence: CDR1 MDHEN, CDR2 SYDVKM. In DNA, the CDR3 is TGTGCCAGCAGTATGCCGACAGGGGGGGAAAAACTGTTTTTT. It yields the protein CASSMPTGGEKLFF.

This clonotype was found once. At one of its ends the junction is not consistent with the germline gene, which may arise from a read error. The chain carries TRBV29-1 and TRBJ1-6; 8 bases match TRBD1. CDR1 is SQVTM and CDR2 is ANQGSEA in the germline V gene. The CDR3 loop spans 14 amino acids. The CDR3 bases are TGCAGCGTTGCCTCGGACAGGGTGAGTTCACACCTCCACTTT. Translating it yields CSVASDRVSSHLHF.

This clonotype was recorded at least ten times. Here the CDR3 DNA reads TGTGCCAGCAGCTTAATGTGGGACCGTGGCGGGCATGGCTACACCTTC. This translates into CASSLMWDRGGHGYTF. The J gene is TRBJ1-2, the V gene TRBV7-9; a possible D gene is TRBD1 (5 bases). V was shortened by 2 bases and J by 6 bases, with 19 bases between the two germline ends. This CDR3 has 16 residues. CDR1 and CDR2 (germline): SEHNR, FQNEAQ (reference sequence).

The table lists this clonotype with a few counts. The gene calls are TRBV20-1 and TRBJ2-7; 9 positions match TRBD1. V was clipped by 2 bases and J by 0 bases; unmatched bases: 2. Germline V gene sequence: CDR1 DFQATT, CDR2 SNEGSKA (reference sequence). This CDR3 region has 14 residues. The CDR3 is CSARRQGGSYEQYF. The CDR3 DNA sequence: TGCAGTGCTAGACGACAGGGGGGCTCCTACGAGCAGTACTTC.

Many counts were recorded for this clonotype. The V gene is TRBV6-1, the J gene TRBJ2-5, with D possibly being TRBD1 (5 bases). Deletions cut 0 bases from V and 1 base from J, with 9 bases between. The germline V gene encodes CDR1 MNHNS and CDR2 SASEGT. The CDR3 runs to 15 residues. DNA for the CDR3: TGTGCCAGCAGTGAAGCCGCTGGGGCCCAAGAGACCCAGTACTTC. This sequence encodes CASSEAAGAQETQYF.

This clonotype has at least ten counts. J is TRBJ1-1 and V is TRBV6-5, with D unclear. The CDR3 contains 13 residues. Trimming took 7 bases from V and 2 from J, leaving 11 bases between them. Germline-derived CDR1 and CDR2 are MNHEY and SVGAGI. CDR3 in DNA: TGTGCCAGCACCTACCGAGGCAACACTGAAGCTTTCTTT. Translation gives CASTYRGNTEAFF.

This clonotype was detected many times. The rearrangement joins TRBV6-1 to TRBJ2-3, with D hard to call. Germline values: CDR1 MNHNS, CDR2 SASEGT. This CDR3 is 14 amino acids long. Trimming took off 1 base at V and 5 bases at J, with 10 bases between the two ends. Here the CDR3 DNA reads TGTGCCAGCAGTGAAGGTGGGGTAGGAGATACGCAGTATTTT. Translated, it gives CASSEGGVGDTQYF.

This clonotype was seen at least ten times. The rearrangement links TRBV6-5 to TRBJ2-5; TRBD1 might be the D (8 bases). V was cut by 6 bases and J by 5 bases, with 16 bases left in between. Germline V gives CDR1 MNHEY, CDR2 SVGAGI. The CDR3 length is 14 residues. The CDR3 DNA reads as TGTGCCAGCAGGGACGACAGGGGAGGGGAGACCCAGTACTTC. Amino acids: CASRDDRGGETQYF.

This clonotype came up many times. The gene calls are TRBV12-3 or TRBV12-4 and TRBJ2-2; TRBD2 is a possible D gene (6 bases). CDR3 size: 17 residues. V shed 0 bases and J shed 1 base, with 12 bases lying between them. This CDR3 reads CASSLALGRGNTGELFF. The CDR3 DNA follows: TGTGCCAGCAGTTTAGCGCTGGGGCGGGGGAACACCGGGGAGCTGTTTTTT.

This clonotype was seen many times. The J gene is TRBJ2-5, the V gene TRBV5-1; D gene uncertain. V shed 1 base and J shed 5 bases, with 9 bases lying between them. CDR1 and CDR2 from the germline V gene are SGHRS and YFSETQ. The CDR3 sequence is 13 residues long. In nucleotides, the CDR3 is TGCGCCAGCAGCTTGATGGGGTCTGAGACCCAGTACTTC. It specifies CASSLMGSETQYF.

This clonotype was seen many times. The gene calls are TRBV20-1 and TRBJ2-7; D is tentatively TRBD1 or TRBD2 (5 bases each). The V and J ends lost 6 bases and 6 bases respectively, with 18 bases between them. The length of the CDR3 is 13 residues. Germline loops: CDR1 DFQATT, CDR2 SNEGSKA (reference sequence). The DNA of the CDR3 is TGCAGTGCCCGGACCGGGACCTATACCGAGCAGTACTTC. It specifies CSARTGTYTEQYF.

This clonotype was picked up many times. The V gene is TRBV6-6, the J gene TRBJ1-3; D is undetermined. This CDR3 spans 14 amino acids. Per germline, CDR1 MNHNY and CDR2 SVGAGI (reference sequence). With 7 bases removed from V and 4 bases from J, the gap between germline ends came to 14 bases. The CDR3 loop is CASKSVGLGNTIYF. The CDR3 nucleotides are TGTGCCAGCAAGTCCGTCGGCCTCGGAAACACCATATATTTT.

This clonotype has ten or more counts. Written as DNA, the CDR3 is TGTGCCAGCAGTTACAGACAGGGGCGCTCCTACGAGCAGTACTTC. This sequence encodes CASSYRQGRSYEQYF. This chain connects TRBV6-6 to TRBJ2-7; 8 bases are a match to TRBD1. CDR3 length: 15 residues. Germline V gene data show CDR1 as MNHNY and CDR2 as SVGAGI (reference sequence). V lost 2 bases to trimming and J lost 0 bases; unmatched junction nucleotides: 3.